This record covers a single TCR beta chain. The antigen is not known. Clones were sequenced by immunoSEQ multiplex PCR, and TCRdb holds only the in-frame ones, with some missing. The sample holds 8,500 to 10,000 clones, 75% to 80% seen once. Germline V CDR1 and CDR2: SGHTA, FQGNSA. Trimming left V 6 bases short and J 5 bases short, with 19 bases between. The CDR3 totals 15 residues. The sample belongs to a study of neoadjuvant nivolumab and ipilimumab in lung cancer. Overall study findings and caveats: Higher pretherapy blood TCR richness went with higher resected-tumor richness.

This TCR was sampled from an adult with non-small cell lung cancer. Some clones in this sample may be carry-over from other donors' samples. The sequencing here drew on tumor tissue, taken after neoadjuvant nivolumab, alone or with ipilimumab, at or shortly before surgery. The chain links TRBV7-2 to TRBJ2-5, with D possibly being TRBD2 (6 bases). CDR3 residues: CASSPLRPGRETQYF. For the CDR3, the DNA is TGTGCCAGCAGTCCACTACGGCCAGGGAGGGAGACCCAGTACTTC.